This section outlines one T cell receptor beta chain sequence together with its context. The germline V gene encodes CDR1 SGHDN and CDR2 FVKESK. The CDR3 runs 14 residues. The ends were cut back, 3 bases at V and 0 bases at J, with 5 bases in the middle. Assay: immunoSEQ multiplex PCR; the TCRdb copy retains only in-frame clones and omits some. The sample yields over 70,000 clones, roughly nine tenths seen once. The Seattle site enrolled patients during active infection and followed them longitudinally. The data originate from a study of blood T cell repertoires in COVID-19. Across the whole study: COVID-19 samples collected from the United States, Italy and Spain covered acute and convalescent phases. T cells, B-cell-depleted T cells, or PBMCs provided the cDNA or gDNA that served as material.

The sequencing input was peripheral blood. The clonotype comes from a man aged 45-65 years with COVID-19, enrolled during active disease. The rearrangement joins TRBV14 to TRBJ1-4; D remains ambiguous. The CDR3 sequence: CASSHGTTNEKLFF. CDR3 DNA: TGTGCCAGCAGCCACGGTACAACTAATGAAAAACTGTTTTTT. The full variable domain, completed using reference TRBV14 and TRBJ1-4, is EAGVTQFPSHSVIEKGQTVTLRCDPISGHDNLYWYRRVMGKEIKFLLHFVKESKQDESGMPNNRFLAERTGGTYSTLKVQPAELEDSGVYFCASSHGTTNEKLFFGSGTQLSVL.